The 10 T cell receptor beta chains below all came from one sample that was sequenced in a study of cytomegalovirus exposure and HLA in healthy donors. The repertoire was sequenced with immunoSEQ multiplex PCR; TCRdb's copy has only in-frame clones and lacks some. The table lists under 400,000 clones, around 86% of them singletons. Sequencing was carried out using PBMCs. These receptors were obtained from a woman younger than 35 in good health and CMV-seronegative.

The gene calls are TRBV15 and TRBJ2-7; D is undetermined. CDR1 LNHNV and CDR2 YYDKDF come from the germline V gene (reference sequence). The CDR3 is made up of 13 amino acids. Between the trimmed V and J ends, which lost 1 base and 4 bases, there was a span of 8 bases. The CDR3 sequence is CATSRGLGYEQYF. As DNA, the CDR3 is TGTGCCACCAGCAGAGGGCTCGGGTACGAGCAGTACTTC.

V gene TRBV4-2 combines with J gene TRBJ2-7, with TRBD2 identical over 8 bases. Germline lookup yields CDR1 LGHNA and CDR2 YNFKEQ. Germline trimming cut 0 bases from V and 6 bases from J; bases unmatched to any gene: 4. The CDR3 loop spans 14 amino acids. In nucleotides, the CDR3 is TGTGCCAGCAGCCAAGAGGGACTAGTCCCCGAGCAGTACTTC. It is translated as CASSQEGLVPEQYF.

The sample holds a few counts of this clone. V usage is TRBV27 and J usage is TRBJ2-1; TRBD2 agrees at 9 bases. CDR1 and CDR2 (germline): MNHEY, SMNVEV (reference sequence). CDR3 length equals 14 residues. V lost 5 bases to trimming and J lost 9 bases; unmatched junction nucleotides: 8. CDR3 residues: CASSRSGRIGEQFF. The CDR3 DNA reads as TGTGCCAGCAGTCGTAGCGGGAGAATTGGTGAGCAGTTCTTC.

The CDR3: CASRPGLADYNEQFF. The CDR3 DNA reads as TGCGCCAGCAGGCCGGGACTAGCAGACTACAATGAGCAGTTCTTC. The chain couples TRBV5-1 to TRBJ2-1, with TRBD2 matching over 9 bases. The germline CDR1 and CDR2 sequences are SGHRS and YFSETQ. The CDR3 runs 15 residues. Trimming took 5 bases from V and 3 from J; bases not matched to a gene: 6. Supplemented by reference TRBV5-1 and TRBJ2-1, the full variable domain reads KAGVTQTPRYLIKTRGQQVTLSCSPISGHRSVSWYQQTPGQGLQFLFEYFSETQRNKGNFPGRFSGRQFSNSRSEMNVSTLELGDSALYLCASRPGLADYNEQFFGPGTRLTVL.

V is TRBV29-1 and J is TRBJ1-2; D uncertain. Germline assignment: CDR1 SQVTM and CDR2 ANQGSEA. This CDR3 has 15 residues. V lost 5 bases and J 4 bases, leaving 20 bases between the germline ends. The CDR3 DNA reads as TGCAGCGTTCCCACGCTAGACTCCCGCGCCTATGGCTACACCTTC. Translation gives CSVPTLDSRAYGYTF. Using reference TRBV29-1 and TRBJ1-2 for the parts outside the CDR3, the full variable domain is SAVISQKPSRDICQRGTSLTIQCQVDSQVTMMFWYRQQPGQSLTLIATANQGSEATYESGFVIDKFPISRPNLTFSTLTVSNMSPEDSSIYLCSVPTLDSRAYGYTFGSGTRLTVV.

V is TRBV5-4 and J is TRBJ2-7; 10 bases agree with TRBD1. The CDR3 spans 15 residues. In germline, CDR1 is SGHNT, CDR2 YYREEE (reference sequence). The V gene end was trimmed by 4 bases and the J gene end by 2 bases; junction bases not matched to a gene: 6. The CDR3 sequence is CASSPRDRGAYEQYF. DNA of the CDR3: TGTGCCAGCAGCCCCCGGGACAGGGGCGCCTACGAGCAGTACTTC.

The chain links TRBV4-2 to TRBJ1-1, with a tentative D call TRBD1 (5 bases). This CDR3 region has 13 residues. Looked up from germline, CDR1 is LGHNA and CDR2 is YNFKEQ. Trimming removed 3 bases from V and 6 bases from J, with 11 bases in between. CDR3 DNA sequence: TGTGCCAGCAGCCAGGACCCAGGGTCTGAAGCTTTCTTT. As protein: CASSQDPGSEAFF.

About this clone: This specimen includes other DNA sequences encoding the same CDR3. The chain links TRBV7-2 to TRBJ2-7; 11 bases are a match to TRBD2. This CDR3 comprises 14 residues. V was pared by 3 bases and J by 2 bases, with 0 bases of the junction left unmatched. In germline, CDR1 is SGHTA, CDR2 FQGNSA. This CDR3 reads CASSLGLAAYEQYF. The CDR3 region has the DNA TGTGCCAGCAGCTTGGGACTAGCGGCCTACGAGCAGTACTTC.

The chain employs TRBV27 and TRBJ1-5; no clear D gene. From germline, CDR1 is MNHEY and CDR2 SMNVEV (reference sequence). The CDR3 runs to 13 residues. With 4 bases removed from V and 0 bases from J, the gap between germline ends came to 4 bases. The CDR3 DNA sequence: TGTGCCAGCAGTTCCCATAGCAATCAGCCCCAGCATTTT. It specifies CASSSHSNQPQHF.

The chain carries TRBV28 and TRBJ1-2, with D perhaps matching TRBD1 (5 bases). The CDR3 length is 13 residues. The V end lost 3 bases, the J end lost 4 bases, and 9 bases lay between the germline ends. The germline V gene encodes CDR1 MDHEN and CDR2 SYDVKM. CDR3: CASSLGQFYGYTF. The CDR3 DNA reads as TGTGCCAGCAGTTTGGGGCAGTTCTATGGCTACACCTTC.